The source of this T cell receptor beta chain is a study of T cell repertoires in cytomegalovirus infection (dated by TCRdb to between 2019 and 2020). Broadly, across the study: Recently identified HLA-C-restricted CMV epitopes, whose presentation resists viral immunomodulation, were targeted by peptide stimulations together with well-studied HLA-B-restricted epitopes. The HLA type of each donor mattered for the analysis, because public TCR beta signatures pointed to carriage of CMV infection along with the matching HLA type. Results the study describes overall, beyond this receptor: The ex vivo response was dominated by HLA-C-restricted CMV-specific TCR beta clonotypes, which also provided the single most frequent clonotype in two of eight donors. Cumulative frequency of public TCR beta family members discriminated carriers of CMV infection plus the relevant HLA type in this cohort and an independent approximately 370-donor cohort.

The treatment or condition label here, explained by the study, means: in vitro stimulation with specific CMV peptide epitopes to enrich CMV-specific T cells. This clonotype was seen only a few times. Its antigen target is currently unknown. No qualities accompany the bases; no much larger clone lies one base away. TCRdb lists the instrument as Illumina HiSeq 1500. Clones were called with MiXCR by TCRdb after fastp trimmed the public reads at Q25, and only in-frame beta chains were retained. Merged by CDR3 protein, the rows form single entries marked with the most common genes and DNA. For this sample there are roughly 87,000 distinct CDR3 sequences; about 29% appear just once. Approximately 71% of the sample is held by the ten biggest clonotypes. V is shortened by 1 base, J by 3 bases, and the region joining them spans 9 bases. Based on the germline V gene, the CDR1 and CDR2 sequences are SGHVS and FQNEAQ. The CDR3 runs 14 amino acids, cysteine and phenylalanine included. The retained sequence is limited to the CDR3, 42 bases, with the frame set at the first base.

The sequenced sample was CD8+ T cells from cultured PBMCs, obtained from culture after CMV antigen stimulation. The chain uses TRBV7-8 and TRBJ1-2, with a tentative D gene TRBD1 over 5 matching bases. The receptor was isolated from a human donor in good health (CMV status not recorded). Some clones in this sample may be carry-over from other donors' samples. At the DNA level, the sequence is TGTGCCAGCAGCTTAGGCAGGGACTACTATGGCTACACCTTC. The encoded protein is CASSLGRDYYGYTF.